These 8 T cell receptor beta chains were sequenced from one sample in a study of cytomegalovirus exposure and HLA in healthy donors. The PCR used 60 Vbeta and 13 Jbeta primers. Using immunoSEQ multiplex PCR, the repertoire was profiled, and TCRdb retains in-frame clones only, with some absent. The sample yields 200,000 to 250,000 clones, approximately 68% seen once. What was sequenced was PBMCs. These receptor sequences come from a woman in her 30s in good health and CMV-seronegative.

The chain joins TRBV18 to TRBJ2-7; D is possibly TRBD1 (6 bases). Trimming left V 2 bases short and J 0 bases short, with 8 bases between. Germline V lookup: CDR1 KGHSH, CDR2 LQKENI. CDR3 size: 14 residues. The CDR3 is CASSPNRASYEQYF. The CDR3 DNA sequence: TGTGCCAGCTCACCAAACAGGGCCTCCTACGAGCAGTACTTC.

The table lists this clone with a count of one. The chain couples TRBV6-6 to TRBJ2-7, with 10 bases lining up with TRBD1. The CDR3 loop spans 15 amino acids. Germline V gene sequence: CDR1 MNHNY, CDR2 SVGAGI (reference sequence). V shed 0 bases, J shed 1 base, and the junction held 0 bases outside the gene matches. Here the CDR3 reads CASSYSGQGSYEQYF. As DNA, the CDR3 is TGTGCCAGCAGTTACTCGGGACAGGGGTCCTACGAGCAGTACTTC.

The chain couples TRBV9 to TRBJ1-2; 7 positions agree with TRBD1. Trimming took 0 bases from V and 1 from J; bases not matched to a gene: 6. The CDR3 is made up of 16 amino acids. Per germline, CDR1 SGDLS and CDR2 YYNGEE. The CDR3 protein is CASSVATGTDNYGYTF. CDR3 sequence (DNA): TGTGCCAGCAGCGTAGCGACAGGGACGGATAACTATGGCTACACCTTC.

The J gene is TRBJ2-2, the V gene TRBV10-1; 13 bases map to TRBD2. Trimming removed 3 bases from V and 7 bases from J; junction bases left unmatched: 5. Germline V CDR1 and CDR2: WNHNN, SYGVQD (reference sequence). CDR3 size: 16 residues. The CDR3 is CASSEGLAGAGGELFF. The DNA for the CDR3 is TGCGCCAGCAGTGAAGGACTAGCGGGAGCGGGCGGGGAGCTGTTTTTT.

For this clone: The same CDR3 also results from other DNA sequences found in this sample. The V call is TRBV6-5, the J call TRBJ1-1; possible D gene TRBD1, 5 bases. With 6 bases removed from V and 5 bases from J, the gap between germline ends came to 10 bases. The CDR3 extends over 12 amino acids. Germline-derived CDR1 and CDR2 are MNHEY and SVGAGI. The CDR3 is CASSRGGTEAFF. The CDR3 nucleotides read TGTGCCAGCAGCCGGGGGGGGACTGAAGCTTTCTTT.

This clone has a handful of counts. The gene calls are TRBV2 and TRBJ1-5, with 7 bases that match TRBD1. CDR1 is SNHLY, CDR2 FYNNEI, per germline. Germline trimming cut 4 bases from V and 8 bases from J; bases unmatched to any gene: 11. The CDR3 is made up of 15 amino acids. Written as DNA, the CDR3 is TGTGCCAGCAGTGTGGTACCCGACAGGGATAAGCCCCAGCATTTT. Translated: CASSVVPDRDKPQHF. Using reference TRBV2 and TRBJ1-5 for the parts outside the CDR3, the full variable domain is EPEVTQTPSHQVTQMGQEVILRCVPISNHLYFYWYRQILGQKVEFLVSFYNNEISEKSEIFDDQFSVERPDGSNFTLKIRSTKLEDSAMYFCASSVVPDRDKPQHFGDGTRLSIL.

This clone was detected a few times. V is TRBV11-2 and J is TRBJ2-1, with D perhaps matching TRBD2 (5 bases). The CDR3 is 14 residues long. Germline lookup yields CDR1 SGHAT and CDR2 FQNNGV. With 3 bases removed from V and 4 bases from J, the gap between germline ends came to 10 bases. CDR3 protein: CASSFSGRYNEQFF. The CDR3 coding sequence is TGTGCCAGCAGCTTTTCGGGGAGATACAATGAGCAGTTCTTC.

V gene TRBV6-4 combines with J gene TRBJ2-7; the match to TRBD2 covers 10 bases. Germline V gives CDR1 MRHNA, CDR2 SNTAGT. J was trimmed by 3 bases and V by 6 bases; bases with no gene match: 2. The CDR3 extends over 13 amino acids. As DNA, the CDR3 is TGTGCCAGCAGCAGGACTAGCGGCTACGAGCAGTACTTC. This codes for CASSRTSGYEQYF.